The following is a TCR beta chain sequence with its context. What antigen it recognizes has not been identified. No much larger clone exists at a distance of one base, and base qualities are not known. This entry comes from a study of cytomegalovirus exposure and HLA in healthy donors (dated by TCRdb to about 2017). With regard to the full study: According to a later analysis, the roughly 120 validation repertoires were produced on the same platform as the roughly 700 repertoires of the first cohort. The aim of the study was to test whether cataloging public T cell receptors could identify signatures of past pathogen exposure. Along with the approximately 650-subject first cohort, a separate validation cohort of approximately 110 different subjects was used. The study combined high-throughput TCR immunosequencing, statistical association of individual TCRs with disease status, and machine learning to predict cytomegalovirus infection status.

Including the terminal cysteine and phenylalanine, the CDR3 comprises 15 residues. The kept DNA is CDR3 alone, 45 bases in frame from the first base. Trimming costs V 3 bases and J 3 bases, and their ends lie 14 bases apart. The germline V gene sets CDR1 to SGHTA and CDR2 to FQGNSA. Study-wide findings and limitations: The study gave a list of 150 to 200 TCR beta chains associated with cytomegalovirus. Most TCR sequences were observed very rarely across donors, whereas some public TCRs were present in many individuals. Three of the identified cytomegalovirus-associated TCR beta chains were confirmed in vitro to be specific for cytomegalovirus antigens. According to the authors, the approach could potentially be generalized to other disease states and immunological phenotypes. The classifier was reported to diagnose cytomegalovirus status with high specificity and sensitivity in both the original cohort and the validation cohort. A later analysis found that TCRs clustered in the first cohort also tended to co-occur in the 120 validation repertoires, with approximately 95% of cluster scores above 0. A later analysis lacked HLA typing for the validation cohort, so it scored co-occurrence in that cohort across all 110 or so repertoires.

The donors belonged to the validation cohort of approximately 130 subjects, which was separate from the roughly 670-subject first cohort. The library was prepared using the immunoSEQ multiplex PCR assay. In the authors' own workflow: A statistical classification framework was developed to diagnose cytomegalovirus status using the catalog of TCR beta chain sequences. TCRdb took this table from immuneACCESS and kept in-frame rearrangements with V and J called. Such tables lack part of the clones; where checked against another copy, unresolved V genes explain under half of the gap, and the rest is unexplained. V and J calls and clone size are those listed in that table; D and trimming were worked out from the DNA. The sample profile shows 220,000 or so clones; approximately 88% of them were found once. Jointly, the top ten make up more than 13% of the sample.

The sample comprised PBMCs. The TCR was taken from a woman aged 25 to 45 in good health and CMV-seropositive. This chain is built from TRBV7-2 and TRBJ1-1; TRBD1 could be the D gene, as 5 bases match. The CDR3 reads CASSLFQGWYTEAFF. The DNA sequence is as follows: TGTGCCAGCAGCTTGTTCCAGGGTTGGTACACTGAAGCTTTCTTT.